This note documents a single T cell receptor beta chain sequence. Participants, about 18 to 90 years old, spanned 24 US areas. Self-reported history from a screening survey and questionnaire set each donor's cohort. Exposed volunteers were people who met a COVID-19 case within 2 weeks before study entry. Germline CDR1 and CDR2: SQVTM and ANQGSEA. V lost 7 bases and J 3 bases, leaving 16 bases between the germline ends. The CDR3 runs 13 residues. This entry belongs to a study of blood T cell repertoires in COVID-19. Using immunoSEQ multiplex PCR, the repertoire was profiled, and TCRdb retains in-frame clones only, with some absent. The table records hundreds of thousands of clones, 83% of them present only once.

The TCR was taken from a woman between 35 and 50 years old who had been exposed to COVID-19. Sequencing was performed on PBMCs or T cells enriched from blood (not recorded which). The chain has TRBV29-1 and TRBJ2-7, with D possibly matching TRBD1 (6 bases). CDR3 residues: CSARGEALYEQYF. CDR3 bases: TGCAGCGCCAGGGGTGAGGCCCTCTACGAGCAGTACTTC.